The 2 T cell receptor beta chains presented below share a single source sample, sequenced in a study of post-analysis software for immune sequencing data. These receptors lack a known antigen. Findings and limits, study-wide: About five TRBV segments appeared more often in patients than in controls, and TRBV5-6, TRBV5-1 and TRBV20-1 were among these.

cDNA libraries of TCR beta carried unique molecular identifiers. One entry per CDR3 protein, called by TCRdb with MiXCR from the PCR reads. This table has 650,000 to 900,000 distinct CDR3 sequences, roughly 46% appearing once. The sample was blood. The receptor set was obtained from a girl between 10 and 17 years old with multiple sclerosis.

Only a few counts were recorded for this clonotype. V is TRBV20-1 and J is TRBJ2-1; perhaps TRBD2 as D (6 bases). This CDR3 has 12 amino acids. Germline V gives CDR1 DFQATT, CDR2 SNEGSKA (reference sequence). V lost 6 bases and J 5 bases, leaving 11 bases between the germline ends. The CDR3 region is CSARDWNNEQFF. CDR3 nucleotides: TGCAGTGCACGGGACTGGAACAATGAGCAGTTCTTC.

This clonotype has just one count. The rearrangement links TRBV5-6 to TRBJ2-4; 7 bases fit TRBD2. The V gene's germline CDR1 is SGHDT and CDR2 YYEEEE. The junction had 6 bases not matched to a gene; V was cut back by 2 bases and J by 1 base. The CDR3 has 16 residues. For the CDR3, the DNA is TGTGCCAGCAGCTTCGGGGGGAGCATTGCCAAAAACATTCAGTACTTC. This sequence encodes CASSFGGSIAKNIQYF.